Detailed here is one T cell receptor (beta chain). A junction boundary mismatches the germline segment, possibly from a read error. These data originate in a study of OX40 agonist ivuxolimab in advanced cancers. Study-wide background: It was permissible to have had prior anti-PD-1, anti-PD-L1 or anti-CTLA-4 therapy, and more than 30% had some.

Blood got drawn at baseline, again on cycle 4 day 1, and then on cycle 7 day 1. Assay: immunoSEQ multiplex PCR; the TCRdb copy retains only in-frame clones and omits some. The repertoire holds about 39,000 clones, with more than 85% as singletons. CDR3 length: 12 residues. This sample comprised CD4+ or CD8+ T cells sorted from blood, obtained in a trial of the OX40 agonist ivuxolimab. The sequence was collected from an adult with an advanced solid tumor such as melanoma, head and neck, liver or kidney cancer. The V call is TRBV6-7, the J call TRBJ2-5; D is uncertain. TRBV6-7 is noted as an ORF with a role that remains uncertain. The CDR3 region is CASSYPPEAQYF. The DNA for the CDR3 is TGTGCCAGCAGTTACCCCCCAGAGGCCCAGTACTTC.